This T cell receptor (beta chain) appears in the sequencing data of a study of CD8 T cells in Susac syndrome. CD8+ and CD4+ blood T cells underwent TCR beta sequencing. A quantity of about 0.45 to 1 ug RNA underwent reverse transcription using random hexamers. TCRdb re-derived calls from the immunoSEQ multiplex PCR reads in MiXCR, one entry per CDR3 protein. The data hold approximately 210,000 distinct CDR3 sequences, with around 93% observed a single time. This receptor was obtained from a human donor with Susac syndrome. The sequencing sample was made of CD4+ T cells from PBMCs.

CDR3 nucleotide sequence: TGTGCCTGGAGGGGTGGGACCAACAATGAGCAGTTCTTC. Amino acid sequence: CAWRGGTNNEQFF. V gene TRBV30 combines with J gene TRBJ2-1; tentatively, D is TRBD1 or TRBD2 (5 bases each). V lost 3 bases, J lost 5 bases, and 11 bases lay in between. This CDR3 is 13 amino acids long. Germline V gene sequence: CDR1 GTSNPN, CDR2 SVGIG (reference sequence).